This TCR beta chain was captured by sequencing in a study of graft-versus-host responses after intestinal transplantation. On the study more broadly: Among the recipients, transplants were multivisceral, liver-intestinal, or isolated intestinal. The recipients all started with anti-thymocyte globulin induction and then took tacrolimus and steroids for three to four years.

CDR1 is SGHTA and CDR2 is FQGTGA in the germline V gene. This CDR3 spans 10 amino acids. V lost 10 bases to trimming and J lost 3 bases, with 6 bases between them. Sequenced by immunoSEQ multiplex PCR; TCRdb stores in-frame clones only, minus some. The top ten clones hold approximately 6% of a sample with some 15,000 clones, approximately 88% of them seen once. This sequence joins TRBV7-3 and TRBJ1-1; D remains unclear. The TCR was taken from a human patient who received an intestinal transplant, so some T cells may come from the graft donor. Specimen: PBMCs, collected 110 days after intestinal transplant. The CDR3 DNA sequence: TGTGCCACAGGAGACACTGAAGCTTTCTTT. It is translated as CATGDTEAFF.